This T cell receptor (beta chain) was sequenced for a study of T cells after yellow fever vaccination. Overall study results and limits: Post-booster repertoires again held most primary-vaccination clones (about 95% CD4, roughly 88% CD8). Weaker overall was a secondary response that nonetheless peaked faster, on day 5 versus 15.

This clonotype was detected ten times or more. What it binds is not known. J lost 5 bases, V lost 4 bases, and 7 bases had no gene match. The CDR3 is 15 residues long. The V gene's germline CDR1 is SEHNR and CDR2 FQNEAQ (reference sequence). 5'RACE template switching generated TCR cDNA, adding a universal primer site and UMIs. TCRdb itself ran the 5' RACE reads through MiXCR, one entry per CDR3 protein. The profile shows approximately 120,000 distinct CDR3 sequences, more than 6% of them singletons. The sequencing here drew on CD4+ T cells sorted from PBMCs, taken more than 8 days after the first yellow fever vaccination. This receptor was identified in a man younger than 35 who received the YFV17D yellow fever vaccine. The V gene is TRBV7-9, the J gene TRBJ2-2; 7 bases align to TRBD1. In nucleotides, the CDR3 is TGTGCCAGCAGCTCCCCAGGGGGAGTGACCGGGGAGCTGTTTTTT. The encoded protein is CASSSPGGVTGELFF.